This T cell receptor beta chain originates from a study of shared clonotypes between healthy human individuals. Whole-study context: Donors consisted of a couple of women and three men between 18 and 49.

Method: immunoSEQ multiplex PCR; TCRdb's copy keeps in-frame clones and lacks some. The sample has about 2 million clones, roughly 94% seen once. Trimming cost V 0 bases and J 1 base, with 15 bases left between them. CDR1 is SEHNR and CDR2 is FQNEAQ in the germline V gene (reference sequence). The CDR3 length is 17 residues. Naive CD8 populations comprised CD45RO-negative cells positively selected for CCR7, excluding terminally differentiated effector memory CD45RA+ cells. The sample holds one count of this clone. The antigen is not known. Whole-study findings and limits: Rarefaction demonstrated incomplete sorted-subset sequencing despite large depth.

The sequencing input was naive CD8+ T cells sorted from blood. This receptor was obtained from a man aged 18 to 30 in good health. The chain uses TRBV7-9 and TRBJ1-1; D perhaps matches TRBD1 (5 bases). The CDR3 coding sequence is TGTGCCAGCAGCTTAGCGTCGGGAGGGGCGGCGAACACTGAAGCTTTCTTT. It translates to CASSLASGGAANTEAFF. Full variable domain (outside the CDR3, taken from reference TRBV7-9 and TRBJ1-1): DTGVSQNPRHKITKRGQNVTFRCDPISEHNRLYWYRQTLGQGPEFLTYFQNEAQLEKSRLLSDRFSAERPKGSFSTLEIQRTEQGDSAMYLCASSLASGGAANTEAFFGQGTRLTVV.